What follows are 32 T cell receptor beta chains derived from one specimen sequenced in a study of T-cell memory formation after mild COVID-19 (dated by TCRdb to about 2021). Receptor amplification or capture employed 5' RACE. Sequencing instrument: Illumina NovaSeq 6000. TCRdb reanalyzed the raw reads on its own, using fastp at Q25 for trimming and MiXCR for clone calling, and kept in-frame beta chains. Every distinct CDR3 protein forms one entry, paired with its most common genes and DNA. Recorded for this sample are 150,000 to 200,000 distinct CDR3 sequences; under 20% of them occurred a single time. About 4% of the sample is in the top ten clones. The sequenced material came from PBMCs or a T cell subset sorted from them (not recorded which). The receptors shown here come from a man younger than 30 who had mild COVID-19 (a few samples of this study predate the infection). The sample titles of this study are shuffled in the database, so cell type and time point are left out; the donor was told from shared clones.

The V call is TRBV6-5, the J call TRBJ2-7, with D possibly being TRBD1 (6 bases). This CDR3 is built from 13 residues. Trimming took off 7 bases at V and 4 bases at J, with 14 bases between the two ends. Germline V lookup: CDR1 MNHEY, CDR2 SVGAGI. CDR3 DNA: TGTGCCAGCACCAAAAATGGACAGTACGAGCAGTACTTC. It is translated as CASTKNGQYEQYF.

CDR3: CASRRRGLETQYF. The DNA for the CDR3 is TGTGCCAGCAGACGACGGGGTCTAGAGACCCAGTACTTC. The rearrangement uses TRBV6-2 or TRBV6-3 and TRBJ2-5, with D possibly matching TRBD2 (5 bases). CDR3 length equals 13 residues. Germline CDR1 and CDR2: MNHEY and SVGEGT. Trimming removed 6 bases at V and 4 bases at J, with 12 bases between.

In its sample, this clonotype was seen many times. The V gene is TRBV5-1, the J gene TRBJ2-7; weak D call: TRBD2 (5 bases). The germline V and J ends were trimmed by 4 bases and 3 bases, with 14 bases remaining between them. Germline V gene data show CDR1 as SGHRS and CDR2 as YFSETQ. This CDR3 comprises 14 residues. The CDR3, as DNA: TGCGCCAGCAGCCCCCCCGGACGGGACTACGAGCAGTACGTC. Translating gives CASSPPGRDYEQYV.

This clonotype was picked up a small number of times. This chain connects TRBV12-3 or TRBV12-4 to TRBJ1-4; D might be TRBD1 (6 bases). The CDR3 totals 15 residues. V shed 3 bases and J shed 6 bases, with 14 bases lying between them. The CDR3: CASSFGGGQYEKLFF. CDR3 in DNA: TGTGCCAGCAGTTTTGGCGGCGGACAGTATGAAAAACTGTTTTTT.

V gene TRBV7-6 combines with J gene TRBJ2-3, with 11 nucleotides matching TRBD2. Per the germline V gene, CDR1 is SGHVS and CDR2 is FNYEAQ. This CDR3 contains 16 residues. Trimming took 5 bases from V and 2 from J; bases not matched to a gene: 6. The chain's CDR3 is CASSPLAGGLTDTQYF. The DNA for the CDR3 is TGTGCCAGCAGCCCTTTAGCGGGGGGGCTCACAGATACGCAGTATTTT.

The table lists this clonotype with a few counts. V is TRBV6-1 and J is TRBJ2-7; no reliable D call. CDR3 length equals 12 residues. The V and J ends lost 1 base and 4 bases respectively, with 5 bases between them. Germline-derived CDR1 and CDR2 are MNHNS and SASEGT. The chain's CDR3 is CASSEVGYEQYF. In DNA, the CDR3 is TGTGCCAGCAGTGAAGTGGGGTACGAGCAGTACTTC.

This clonotype showed up just a few times. The chain has TRBV9 and TRBJ2-7; 8 bases agree with TRBD1. This CDR3 is 15 amino acids long. V lost 0 bases to trimming and J lost 3 bases; unmatched junction nucleotides: 5. From germline, CDR1 is SGDLS and CDR2 YYNGEE. CDR3 sequence (DNA): TGTGCCAGCAGCGTAGCTGGACAGGGTATCTACGAGCAGTACTTC. Translated: CASSVAGQGIYEQYF.

CDR3 sequence reads: CSSPTGNQNTEAFF. DNA for the CDR3: TGCAGTTCTCCGACAGGGAATCAGAACACTGAAGCTTTCTTT. This chain uses TRBV20-1 with TRBJ1-1; TRBD1 matches 7 bases. V gave up 8 bases and J gave up 1 base; unmatched junction bases: 10. The CDR3 sequence is 14 residues long. Germline V lookup: CDR1 DFQATT, CDR2 SNEGSKA (reference sequence).

The chain employs TRBV7-2 and TRBJ1-1, with D uncertain. The CDR3 extends over 13 amino acids. The V and J ends lost 3 bases and 5 bases respectively, with 10 bases between them. Germline lookup yields CDR1 SGHTA and CDR2 FQGNSA. CDR3 sequence: CASSFSGETEAFF. Written as DNA, the CDR3 is TGTGCCAGCAGCTTTTCCGGGGAAACTGAAGCTTTCTTT. Full variable domain (outside the CDR3, taken from reference TRBV7-2 and TRBJ1-1): GAGVSQSPSNKVTEKGKDVELRCDPISGHTALYWYRQSLGQGLEFLIYFQGNSAPDKSGLPSDRFSAERTGGSVSTLTIQRTQQEDSAVYLCASSFSGETEAFFGQGTRLTVV.

The chain recombines TRBV7-2 with TRBJ1-5; perhaps TRBD1 as D (6 bases). The CDR3 runs 14 residues. CDR1 and CDR2 (germline): SGHTA, FQGNSA. Trimming cost V 5 bases and J 6 bases, with 14 bases left between them. CDR3 sequence: CASSQQGSGQPQHF. CDR3 DNA sequence: TGTGCCAGCAGCCAACAGGGAAGCGGTCAGCCCCAGCATTTT.

The chain is built from TRBV20-1 and TRBJ2-5; unclear D gene. The CDR3 consists of 12 residues. V was clipped by 3 bases and J by 2 bases, with 7 bases between them. CDR1 and CDR2 from the germline V gene are DFQATT and SNEGSKA (reference sequence). The CDR3 region is CSASNKQETQYF. The CDR3, as DNA: TGCAGTGCTAGCAACAAGCAAGAGACCCAGTACTTC.

The chain joins TRBV5-4 to TRBJ1-1; D might be TRBD1 (5 bases). The CDR3 covers 15 residues. V lost 4 bases to trimming and J lost 0 bases, with 13 bases between them. Germline V gives CDR1 SGHNT, CDR2 YYREEE (reference sequence). DNA for the CDR3: TGTGCCAGCAGCCCCGGGGGGACCCTGAACACTGAAGCTTTCTTT. Amino acid sequence: CASSPGGTLNTEAFF.

This clonotype was observed a few times. The rearrangement uses TRBV23-1 and TRBJ2-5; D may be TRBD2 (6 bases). TRBV23-1 is labeled an ORF, and its function is uncertain. V lost 11 bases and J 1 base, leaving 11 bases between the germline ends. CDR3 length equals 12 residues. Written as DNA, the CDR3 is TGCGCCCCCCTCGGGGGCCAAGAGACCCAGTACTTC. It encodes CAPLGGQETQYF.

The chain combines TRBV7-2 with TRBJ2-5; the D gene is possibly TRBD1 (6 bases). This CDR3 has 15 residues. Trimming took off 5 bases at V and 5 bases at J, with 18 bases between the two ends. Germline CDR1 SGHTA, CDR2 FQGNSA. CDR3 bases: TGTGCCAGCAGCAGAATAAGCCCGAGGGGGGAGACCCAGTACTTC. Protein sequence: CASSRISPRGETQYF.

This clonotype was counted only a few times. The rearrangement uses TRBV20-1 and TRBJ2-3; D remains unclear. The germline CDR1 and CDR2 sequences are DFQATT and SNEGSKA (reference sequence). The length of the CDR3 is 13 residues. V lost 2 bases and J 2 bases, leaving 8 bases between the germline ends. CDR3 bases: TGCAGTGCTAGACAGCCGTACACAGATACGCAGTATTTT. Translated, it gives CSARQPYTDTQYF.

The chain is built from TRBV6-5 and TRBJ2-1; D is uncertain. The V end lost 0 bases, the J end lost 4 bases, and 10 bases lay between the germline ends. The length of the CDR3 is 15 residues. Looked up from germline, CDR1 is MNHEY and CDR2 is SVGAGI. CDR3 in DNA: TGTGCCAGCAGTTACTCGTCGGCCGAATACAATGAGCAGTTCTTC. Protein: CASSYSSAEYNEQFF.

This clonotype turned up a few times. The V gene is TRBV7-2, the J gene TRBJ2-2, with TRBD2 as a possible D gene (5 bases). The V gene's germline CDR1 is SGHTA and CDR2 FQGNSA. V lost 4 bases, J lost 6 bases, and 12 bases lay in between. The CDR3 runs 14 residues. The CDR3 nucleotides are TGTGCCAGCAGCTCGGGCCGGGGTCCCGGGGAGCTGTTTTTT. As protein: CASSSGRGPGELFF. The full variable domain, with the rest looked up from reference TRBV7-2 and TRBJ2-2, is GAGVSQSPSNKVTEKGKDVELRCDPISGHTALYWYRQSLGQGLEFLIYFQGNSAPDKSGLPSDRFSAERTGGSVSTLTIQRTQQEDSAVYLCASSSGRGPGELFFGEGSRLTVL.

In this sample, this clonotype turned up a few times. The CDR3, as DNA: TGCGCCAGCAGCTCCCCACCTGGACTAAATGAGCAGTTCTTC. Translated, it gives CASSSPPGLNEQFF. The genes are TRBV5-1 and TRBJ2-1; D possibly corresponds to TRBD2 (6 bases). Germline V gene lookup returns CDR1 SGHRS and CDR2 YFSETQ. This CDR3 is built from 14 residues. The V end lost 3 bases, the J end lost 7 bases, and 14 bases lay between the germline ends.

This clonotype was counted ten times or more. This CDR3 fails to terminate in the conserved phenylalanine or tryptophan, so it likely reflects a read error. No DNA is shown, since the ends of the CDR3 on it are uncertain; the CDR3 is the one TCRdb lists. V usage is TRBV20-1 and J usage is TRBJ2-1; the table's TRBD2 call for D was not verified on the DNA. CDR1 and CDR2 (germline): DFQATT, SNEGSKA (reference sequence). The CDR3 numbers 13 amino acids, ends counted. CDR3 protein: CSASLPHLAGGLL.

The CDR3 DNA reads as TGTGCCAGCAGTTACGGGCCAGGCATAAGTAATTCACCCCTCCACTTT. Amino acid sequence: CASSYGPGISNSPLHF. V and J are TRBV6-2 or TRBV6-3 and TRBJ1-6; D gene uncertain. From germline, CDR1 is MNHEY and CDR2 SVGEGT. The ends were cut back, 2 bases at V and 6 bases at J, with 14 bases in the middle. The CDR3 has 16 residues.

The chain joins TRBV24-1 to TRBJ1-2; 10 bases map to TRBD1. Germline assignment: CDR1 KGHDR and CDR2 SFDVKD. The V gene end was trimmed by 3 bases and the J gene end by 6 bases; junction bases not matched to a gene: 6. This CDR3 comprises 15 residues. The CDR3 sequence: CATSDPRQGADGYTF. The CDR3 nucleotides are TGTGCCACCAGTGATCCAAGACAGGGGGCGGATGGCTACACCTTC.

This clonotype was counted between two and nine times. This sequence joins TRBV9 and TRBJ2-3, with D uncertain. This CDR3 spans 11 amino acids. Germline CDR1 is SGDLS and CDR2 is YYNGEE. V lost 7 bases, J lost 2 bases, and 5 bases lay in between. The CDR3 sequence is CASLFTDTQYF. CDR3 sequence (DNA): TGTGCCAGCTTGTTCACAGATACGCAGTATTTT. Full variable domain (remainder filled in from reference TRBV9 and TRBJ2-3): DSGVTQTPKHLITATGQRVTLRCSPRSGDLSVYWYQQSLDQGLQFLIQYYNGEERAKGNILERFSAQQFPDLHSELNLSSLELGDSALYFCASLFTDTQYFGPGTRLTVL.

This clonotype was counted only a few times. The chain employs TRBV6-2 or TRBV6-3 and TRBJ2-7, with D unclear. Germline lookup yields CDR1 MNHEY and CDR2 SVGEGT. The CDR3 totals 13 residues. V lost 8 bases, J lost 4 bases, and 15 bases lay in between. The CDR3 nucleotides read TGTGCCAGCGAGGAAAGAAATGGTTACGAGCAGTACGTC. As protein: CASEERNGYEQYV.

J is TRBJ1-1 and V is TRBV5-1; 7 bases align to TRBD1. Germline-derived CDR1 and CDR2 are SGHRS and YFSETQ. After removal of 4 bases from V and 0 bases from J, the junction contained 12 bases not matched to a gene. CDR3 length: 17 residues. CDR3 protein: CASSPGQRLRMNTEAFF. The DNA of the CDR3 is TGCGCCAGCAGCCCGGGACAGAGGCTTCGAATGAACACTGAAGCTTTCTTT.

The V and J genes are TRBV7-9 and TRBJ1-5; no clear D gene. V was trimmed by 5 bases and J by 0 bases, leaving 8 bases between them. The length of the CDR3 is 14 residues. Germline loops: CDR1 SEHNR, CDR2 FQNEAQ (reference sequence). CDR3 sequence: CASSHGRSNQPQHF. The CDR3 DNA is TGTGCCAGCAGCCATGGTCGTAGCAATCAGCCCCAGCATTTT.

The gene calls are TRBV7-6 and TRBJ1-2, with D uncertain. This CDR3 contains 13 residues. Germline CDR1 reads SGHVS; CDR2 reads FNYEAQ. V was pared by 4 bases and J by 0 bases, with 6 bases between. DNA for the CDR3: TGTGCCAGCAGCTCCGGGGCTAACTATGGCTACACCTTC. Its protein product is CASSSGANYGYTF. The full variable domain, rest sourced from reference TRBV7-6 and TRBJ1-2, is GAGVSQSPRYKVTKRGQDVALRCDPISGHVSLYWYRQALGQGPEFLTYFNYEAQQDKSGLPNDRFSAERPEGSISTLTIQRTEQRDSAMYRCASSSGANYGYTFGSGTRLTVV.

This clonotype was seen only a few times. This chain uses TRBV4-1 with TRBJ1-3, with 12 bases matching TRBD1. This CDR3 comprises 14 residues. Looked up from germline, CDR1 is MGHRA and CDR2 is YSYEKL. J was trimmed by 11 bases and V by 3 bases; bases with no gene match: 5. The CDR3 sequence is CASSQMGQGAPIYF. The DNA for the CDR3 is TGCGCCAGCAGCCAGATGGGACAGGGGGCGCCCATATATTTT.

The genes are TRBV30 and TRBJ2-2; 7 positions match TRBD2. The junction had 11 bases not matched to a gene; V was cut back by 5 bases and J by 5 bases. The length of the CDR3 is 15 residues. From germline, CDR1 is GTSNPN and CDR2 SVGIG (reference sequence). This CDR3 is CAWGMGGVLTGELFF. For the CDR3, the DNA is TGTGCCTGGGGAATGGGAGGGGTTCTTACCGGGGAGCTGTTTTTT. Full variable domain (outside the CDR3, taken from reference TRBV30 and TRBJ2-2): SQTIHQWPATLVQPVGSPLSLECTVEGTSNPNLYWYRQAAGRGLQLLFYSVGIGQISSEVPQNLSASRPQDRQFILSSKKLLLSDSGFYLCAWGMGGVLTGELFFGEGSRLTVL.

In its sample, this clonotype was seen a few times. The CDR3 protein is CSAGDTSGAETQYF. CDR3 coding DNA: TGCAGTGCTGGGGATACTAGCGGGGCAGAGACCCAGTACTTC. The rearrangement joins TRBV20-1 to TRBJ2-5; 10 nucleotides line up with TRBD2. Germline values: CDR1 DFQATT, CDR2 SNEGSKA (reference sequence). V dropped 5 bases and J dropped 4; count of bases not matched to a gene: 7. This CDR3 contains 14 residues.

This clonotype was seen a handful of times. The chain links TRBV7-2 to TRBJ2-7, with 9 bases identical to TRBD2. The CDR3 length is 18 residues. V gave up 5 bases and J gave up 6 bases; unmatched junction bases: 20. In germline, CDR1 is SGHTA, CDR2 FQGNSA. CDR3 sequence: CASSILAGPPPARGEQYF. Written as DNA, the CDR3 is TGTGCCAGCAGCATCCTAGCGGGGCCCCCCCCGGCAAGAGGCGAGCAGTACTTC. Looking up the rest from reference TRBV7-2 and TRBJ2-7 gives the full variable domain: GAGVSQSPSNKVTEKGKDVELRCDPISGHTALYWYRQSLGQGLEFLIYFQGNSAPDKSGLPSDRFSAERTGGSVSTLTIQRTQQEDSAVYLCASSILAGPPPARGEQYFGPGTRLTVT.

The sample holds many counts of this clonotype. The gene calls are TRBV11-2 and TRBJ2-4; 8 bases are a match to TRBD1. Germline values: CDR1 SGHAT, CDR2 FQNNGV. Trimming took 5 bases from V and 6 from J; bases not matched to a gene: 6. This CDR3 has 14 amino acids. For the CDR3, the DNA is TGTGCCAGCAGCCAAGGACAGGGAGGAAACATTCAGTACTTC. It translates to CASSQGQGGNIQYF.

This chain uses TRBV6-5 with TRBJ2-3; 8 bases line up with TRBD2. Losses at the gene ends were 2 bases for V and 4 bases for J; bases not matched to a gene: 8. This CDR3 contains 16 residues. In germline, CDR1 is MNHEY, CDR2 SVGAGI. This CDR3 reads CASSYRGGRGADTQYF. The CDR3 region has the DNA TGTGCCAGCAGTTACCGGGGGGGGCGAGGGGCAGATACGCAGTATTTT.